This T cell receptor (beta chain) originates from a study of blood T cell repertoires in COVID-19. About the research overall: There were acute and convalescent COVID-19 samples, and they came from the United States, Italy and Spain. Nucleic acid was either cDNA or gDNA, and it came from T cells, B-cell-depleted T cells, or PBMCs.

Per the study methods: Amplifying reference gene primers gave estimates of nucleated cell counts. Clones were read by immunoSEQ multiplex PCR, and TCRdb kept only the in-frame ones, dropping some. Clone size and V and J calls were adopted from that table, with D and trimming inferred from the DNA. The sample holds over 130,000 clones; 80% to 90% are singletons and the top ten take less than 3.5%. Looked up from germline, CDR1 is SGHTA and CDR2 is FQGNSA. The CDR3 length is 16 residues. V dropped 1 base and J dropped 6; count of bases not matched to a gene: 6. This rearrangement joins TRBV7-2 to TRBJ2-3; 11 positions agree with TRBD2. The sequencing input was peripheral blood. The TCR originated in a man between 65 and 79 years old with acute or convalescent COVID-19. The CDR3 bases are TGTGCCAGCAGCTTAGTGATCCTAGCGGGAGGTGATACGCAGTATTTT. This encodes CASSLVILAGGDTQYF.